This T cell receptor beta chain comes out of a study of blood T cell repertoires in COVID-19. Study details: Sites across the United States, Italy and Spain contributed samples from acute and convalescent COVID-19. PBMCs, B-cell-depleted T cells, or T cells were the source of the cDNA or gDNA that made up the material.

Per the authors' pipeline: Reference gene primers were amplified, and this amplification served to estimate nucleated cell counts. Data came from immunoSEQ multiplex PCR; TCRdb stores just in-frame clones and leaves some out. V and J calls and clone size are copied from that table; D and trimming were computed from the DNA. The sample has some 80,000 clones, 85% to 90% seen once. The germline gives CDR1 SQVTM, CDR2 ANQGSEA. With 0 bases removed from V and 6 bases from J, the gap between germline ends came to 12 bases. The CDR3 totals 14 residues. The specimen sequenced was peripheral blood. The TCR comes from an elderly woman in a cohort sampled during active or convalescent COVID-19. The chain recombines TRBV29-1 with TRBJ2-1, with no clear D. The CDR3 spells CSVEDLGSANEQFF. Here the CDR3 DNA reads TGCAGCGTTGAAGATCTCGGGTCAGCCAATGAGCAGTTCTTC.